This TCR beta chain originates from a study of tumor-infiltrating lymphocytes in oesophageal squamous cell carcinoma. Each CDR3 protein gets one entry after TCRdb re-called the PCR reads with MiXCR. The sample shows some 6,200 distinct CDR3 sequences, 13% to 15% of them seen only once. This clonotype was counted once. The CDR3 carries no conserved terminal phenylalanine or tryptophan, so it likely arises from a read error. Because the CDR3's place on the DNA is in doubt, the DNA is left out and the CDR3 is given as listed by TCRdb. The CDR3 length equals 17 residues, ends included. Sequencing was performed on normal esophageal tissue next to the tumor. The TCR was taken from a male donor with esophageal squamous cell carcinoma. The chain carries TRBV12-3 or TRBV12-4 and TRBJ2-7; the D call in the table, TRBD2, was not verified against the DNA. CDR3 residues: CASSQSQGGTYGYNFGS.